The 4 T cell receptor beta chains reported below all come from one sample, sequenced in a study of tumor-infiltrating lymphocytes in primary liver carcinoma. With a constant-region primer, TCR beta cDNA was made from approximately 520 ng of total RNA. Three nested multiplex PCR rounds, a slightly modified ARM-PCR method, built the TCR beta libraries. Each of the first two PCR rounds ran approximately 11 cycles with TRBV1-TRBV30 forward and C-beta reverse primers. TCRdb fed the multiplex PCR reads into MiXCR, producing one record per CDR3 protein. The sample records 80,000 to 100,000 distinct CDR3 sequences, around 68% being singletons. Unsorted bulk tissue of about 20-32 mg yielded co-extracted RNA and DNA. Specimen: tumor-adjacent normal liver tissue. The receptors were gathered from a man aged 40-50 years with primary liver carcinoma and hepatitis B virus infection.

Comment on this clonotype: At one end the junction does not follow the germline gene, possibly because of a read error. The chain has TRBV4-1 and TRBJ2-1, with D possibly called TRBD1 or TRBD2 (7 bases each). Germline CDR1 and CDR2: MGHRA and YSYEKL. The CDR3 spans 17 residues. The CDR3 nucleotides are TGTGCCAGCAGCCTAGAGGCGGGAGTACAGGGGAGGAATGCACAGTTCTTC. It yields the protein CASSLEAGVQGRNAQFF.

In its sample, this clonotype was seen many times. The V gene is TRBV24-1, the J gene TRBJ2-3; D gene ambiguous. CDR1 is KGHDR and CDR2 is SFDVKD in the germline V gene. V lost 4 bases and J lost 3, with 4 bases in between. The CDR3 contains 12 residues. In nucleotides, the CDR3 is TGTGCCACCAGTGAGGGGACAGATACGCAGTATTTT. Its protein product is CATSEGTDTQYF.

To note about this clonotype: Mismatch with germline at one junction end may stem from a read error. The CDR3, as DNA: TGTGCCAGCAGCTTATTCGGGGGCTCGGCCGGGGACCTGTTTTTT. Protein: CASSLFGGSAGDLFF. V is TRBV11-2 and J is TRBJ2-2, with D perhaps given as TRBD1 or TRBD2 (6 bases each). Looked up from germline, CDR1 is SGHAT and CDR2 is FQNNGV. The CDR3 contains 15 residues.

For this clonotype: At one end, the junction sequence differs from germline, possibly due to a read error. The chain combines TRBV28 with TRBJ2-7, with D perhaps TRBD1 (6 bases). Germline V CDR1 and CDR2: MDHEN, SYDVKM. The CDR3 totals 14 residues. CDR3 sequence (DNA): TGTGCCAGCAGTTTACGACAGGCGGGCTACGGGCAGTACTTC. It is translated as CASSLRQAGYGQYF.